The rows below give T cell receptor beta chains drawn from one sample of a study of blood T cells in healthy people across ages. TCRdb re-called the 5' RACE reads through MiXCR, storing one row per CDR3 protein. The sample consists of fewer than 700,000 distinct CDR3 sequences, less than 45% of them appearing once. Sequenced material: blood. These receptor sequences come from a man older than 75 in good health. Both conserved end residues are part of each CDR3. The order of the fields is J gene, V gene, clone size, D gene, CDR3 DNA, CDR3 protein. The D gene is left open where the match is weak. Clone size is given for some rows only: seen once, a few or many times, or a class if the clone is expanded.

j_call: TRBJ2-5
v_call: TRBV10-1
clone_size: .
d_call: .
cdr3_nt: TGCGCCAGCAGTGAGTGGACATCGCAAGAGACCCAGTACTTC
cdr3_aa: CASSEWTSQETQYF

j_call: TRBJ1-1
v_call: TRBV20-1
clone_size: .
d_call: .
cdr3_nt: TGCAGTGCCCTTCAGAACACTGAAGCTTTCTTT
cdr3_aa: CSALQNTEAFF

j_call: TRBJ1-1
v_call: TRBV20-1
clone_size: .
d_call: .
cdr3_nt: TGCAGTGCTAATCCGGGGTCGGCTGAAGCTTTCTTT
cdr3_aa: CSANPGSAEAFF

j_call: TRBJ2-3
v_call: TRBV20-1
clone_size: .
d_call: .
cdr3_nt: TGCAGTGCTAGCATCAGGGTCAGACCCACAGATACGCAGTATTTT
cdr3_aa: CSASIRVRPTDTQYF

j_call: TRBJ1-4
v_call: TRBV30
clone_size: .
d_call: TRBD1
cdr3_nt: TGTGCCTGGAGCGTTACAGGGGGAAAAGAAAAACTGTTTTTT
cdr3_aa: CAWSVTGGKEKLFF

j_call: TRBJ1-2
v_call: TRBV7-2
clone_size: .
d_call: TRBD1
cdr3_nt: TGTGCCAGCAGACCTCAGGGGGCTGGGACTAACTATGGCTACACCTTC
cdr3_aa: CASRPQGAGTNYGYTF

j_call: TRBJ2-3
v_call: TRBV7-2
clone_size: few
d_call: TRBD2
cdr3_nt: TGTGCCAGCAGCTTATCGCGGCCCGGCGGGAGGACAGATACGCAGTATTTT
cdr3_aa: CASSLSRPGGRTDTQYF

j_call: TRBJ2-7
v_call: TRBV14
clone_size: .
d_call: TRBD2
cdr3_nt: TGTGCCAGCAGCCAAGAAGTAGCGGGAAGGACCTACGAGCAGTACTTC
cdr3_aa: CASSQEVAGRTYEQYF

j_call: TRBJ1-2
v_call: TRBV4-2
clone_size: .
d_call: TRBD1
cdr3_nt: TGTGCCAGCAGCCAGGACAGGGGAACCAACTATGGCTACACCTTC
cdr3_aa: CASSQDRGTNYGYTF

j_call: TRBJ2-1
v_call: TRBV5-1
clone_size: many
d_call: .
cdr3_nt: TGCGCCTCCAGCCGGGGCAACAATGAGCAGTTCTTC
cdr3_aa: CASSRGNNEQFF

j_call: TRBJ1-2
v_call: TRBV7-9
clone_size: .
d_call: .
cdr3_nt: TGTGCCAGCAGCGTGAGCCTCCGGGACGCCGGCACCTTC
cdr3_aa: CASSVSLRDAGTF

j_call: TRBJ1-4
v_call: TRBV6-6
clone_size: few
d_call: .
cdr3_nt: TGTGCCAGCAGTCAGACAGCGACTAATGAAAAACTGTTTTTT
cdr3_aa: CASSQTATNEKLFF

j_call: TRBJ2-3
v_call: TRBV28
clone_size: few
d_call: TRBD2
cdr3_nt: TGTGCCAGCAGTTTGAGAGGTTACGGGAGGGCCCCCATTAAAGATACGCAGTATTTT
cdr3_aa: CASSLRGYGRAPIKDTQYF

j_call: TRBJ2-4
v_call: TRBV7-9
clone_size: .
d_call: TRBD2
cdr3_nt: TGTGCCAGCAGCGTAGCAGCGGGAGGGAACATTCAGTACTTC
cdr3_aa: CASSVAAGGNIQYF

j_call: TRBJ2-1
v_call: TRBV3-1
clone_size: few
d_call: .
cdr3_nt: TGTGCCAGCAGCCAAGATCTCTCGGGAGCCTACAATGAGCAGTTCTTC
cdr3_aa: CASSQDLSGAYNEQFF

j_call: TRBJ2-1
v_call: TRBV9
clone_size: .
d_call: TRBD2
cdr3_nt: TGTGCCAGCAGCGTAGTCGGTAGCGGGAGAATTGTTGAGCAGTTCTTC
cdr3_aa: CASSVVGSGRIVEQFF

j_call: TRBJ1-2
v_call: TRBV6-2/TRBV6-3
clone_size: few
d_call: TRBD1
cdr3_nt: TGTGCCAGCAGCCGGACAGGGCCTAATCGTGGCTACACCTTC
cdr3_aa: CASSRTGPNRGYTF

j_call: TRBJ2-1
v_call: TRBV14
clone_size: many
d_call: TRBD1
cdr3_nt: TGTGCCAGCAGCCGAACGGGGACAGGGAGATACAATGAGCAGTTCTTC
cdr3_aa: CASSRTGTGRYNEQFF

j_call: TRBJ1-2
v_call: TRBV6-2/TRBV6-3
clone_size: .
d_call: .
cdr3_nt: TGTGCCAGCAATGCAGGGACTAGCGGCTACACCTTC
cdr3_aa: CASNAGTSGYTF

j_call: TRBJ2-7
v_call: TRBV7-6
clone_size: few
d_call: TRBD2
cdr3_nt: TGTGCCAGCAGCTTAAGGCGGGGGACCGAGCAGTACTTC
cdr3_aa: CASSLRRGTEQYF

j_call: TRBJ2-3
v_call: TRBV7-2
clone_size: .
d_call: TRBD2
cdr3_nt: TGTGCCAGCAGCCCCGGTGGACTAGCGGTCCGAGATACGCAGTATTTT
cdr3_aa: CASSPGGLAVRDTQYF

j_call: TRBJ1-2
v_call: TRBV7-3
clone_size: .
d_call: .
cdr3_nt: TGTGCCAGCAGCGCATCAGGGACGGATGGCTACACCTTC
cdr3_aa: CASSASGTDGYTF

j_call: TRBJ1-2
v_call: TRBV7-2
clone_size: .
d_call: .
cdr3_nt: TGTGCCAGCAGCTTGGGAACCACAGAGAATGGCTACACCTTC
cdr3_aa: CASSLGTTENGYTF

j_call: TRBJ2-7
v_call: TRBV20-1
clone_size: .
d_call: .
cdr3_nt: TGCAGTGCTAGAGATCCCACTAGAAGCAATGAGCAGTACTTC
cdr3_aa: CSARDPTRSNEQYF

j_call: TRBJ1-2
v_call: TRBV14
clone_size: few
d_call: TRBD1
cdr3_nt: TGTGCCAGCAGCCCGGACAGGGTTTGGGGCTACACCTTC
cdr3_aa: CASSPDRVWGYTF

j_call: TRBJ2-7
v_call: TRBV6-2/TRBV6-3
clone_size: many
d_call: .
cdr3_nt: TGTGCCAGCAGTTTGCAGGGCAACGAGCAGTACTTC
cdr3_aa: CASSLQGNEQYF

j_call: TRBJ2-1
v_call: TRBV12-3/TRBV12-4
clone_size: .
d_call: .
cdr3_nt: TGTGCCAGCAGTTCGGGACCCTCCTACAAGGAGCAGTTCTTC
cdr3_aa: CASSSGPSYKEQFF

j_call: TRBJ1-1
v_call: TRBV6-2/TRBV6-3
clone_size: .
d_call: .
cdr3_nt: TGTGCCAGCACCCACAGCGGGGGTGAAGTTTTCTTT
cdr3_aa: CASTHSGGEVFF

j_call: TRBJ2-1
v_call: TRBV29-1
clone_size: .
d_call: TRBD1
cdr3_nt: TGCAGCGTTGGAGGGGGCGCCCGGAATGAGCAGTTCTTC
cdr3_aa: CSVGGGARNEQFF

j_call: TRBJ2-3
v_call: TRBV3-1
clone_size: .
d_call: TRBD2
cdr3_nt: TGTACCAGCAGCCAAGATCAGTTGGCTAGCGGGGGGATCACAGATACGCAGTATTTT
cdr3_aa: CTSSQDQLASGGITDTQYF

j_call: TRBJ2-3
v_call: TRBV20-1
clone_size: few
d_call: TRBD2
cdr3_nt: TGCAGTGCCACCAGCGGGGTTGAAGATACGCAGTATTTT
cdr3_aa: CSATSGVEDTQYF

j_call: TRBJ2-6
v_call: TRBV3-1
clone_size: .
d_call: .
cdr3_nt: TGTGCCAGCAACCAAGTTGGACGACGCTCCGGGGCCAACGTCCTGACTTTC
cdr3_aa: CASNQVGRRSGANVLTF

j_call: TRBJ2-5
v_call: TRBV9
clone_size: many
d_call: .
cdr3_nt: TGTGCCAGCAGCGTAGTCGGCGGCCAAGAGACCCAGTACTTC
cdr3_aa: CASSVVGGQETQYF

j_call: TRBJ2-1
v_call: TRBV10-1
clone_size: .
d_call: .
cdr3_nt: TGCGCCAGCAGTGAGTCGACCAGGGTTGGAGGTGAGCAGTTCTTC
cdr3_aa: CASSESTRVGGEQFF

j_call: TRBJ2-3
v_call: TRBV7-2
clone_size: .
d_call: TRBD2
cdr3_nt: TGTGCCAGCAGCTTGTCGGCGGGGGGGCCTCCAGATACGCAGTATTTT
cdr3_aa: CASSLSAGGPPDTQYF

j_call: TRBJ2-3
v_call: TRBV3-1
clone_size: .
d_call: .
cdr3_nt: TGTGCCAGCAGCCCCCATGGGAGTAGCGTATTAGATACGCAGTATTTT
cdr3_aa: CASSPHGSSVLDTQYF

j_call: TRBJ2-3
v_call: TRBV9
clone_size: .
d_call: .
cdr3_nt: TGTGCCAGCAGCCCAACCGCGACCAGCACAGATACGCAGTATTTT
cdr3_aa: CASSPTATSTDTQYF

j_call: TRBJ2-1
v_call: TRBV7-2
clone_size: .
d_call: TRBD2
cdr3_nt: TGTGCCAGCAGCTTCCAGGGGACTAGTGCCCTTCATGAGCAGTTCTTC
cdr3_aa: CASSFQGTSALHEQFF

j_call: TRBJ2-5
v_call: TRBV7-2
clone_size: .
d_call: TRBD1
cdr3_nt: TGTGCCAGCAGCCAGGACAGGGGGCTTTATTCGGAGACCCAGTACTTC
cdr3_aa: CASSQDRGLYSETQYF

j_call: TRBJ2-6
v_call: TRBV7-2
clone_size: .
d_call: TRBD1
cdr3_nt: TGTGCCAGCAGCCCCCAAAGACAGGGGTTTGATTCTGGGGCCAACGTCCTGACTTTC
cdr3_aa: CASSPQRQGFDSGANVLTF

j_call: TRBJ2-3
v_call: TRBV5-5
clone_size: .
d_call: .
cdr3_nt: TGTGCCAGCAGCTTGGTAGGGTCCAGGAGGGCAGATACGCAGTATTTT
cdr3_aa: CASSLVGSRRADTQYF